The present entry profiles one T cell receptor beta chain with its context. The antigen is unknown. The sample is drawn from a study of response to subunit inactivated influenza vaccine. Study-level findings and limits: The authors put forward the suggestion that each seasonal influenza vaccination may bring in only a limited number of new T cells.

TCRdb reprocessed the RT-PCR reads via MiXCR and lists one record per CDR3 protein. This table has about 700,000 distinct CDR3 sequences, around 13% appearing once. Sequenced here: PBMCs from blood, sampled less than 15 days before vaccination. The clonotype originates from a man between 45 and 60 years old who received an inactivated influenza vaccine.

The CDR3 reads CASSPSEIQDYEQYF. CDR3 DNA sequence: TGTGCCAGCAGCCCGTCAGAAATTCAAGACTACGAGCAGTACTTC. The genes are TRBV11-2 and TRBJ2-7; D unresolved. V shed 5 bases and J shed 3 bases, with 17 bases lying between them. The CDR3 contains 15 residues. Germline V gene data show CDR1 as SGHAT and CDR2 as FQNNGV.